Shown below are 25 T cell receptor beta chains from a single sample sequenced in a study of vaccination and CD4 T cells after COVID-19 (dated 2022 in TCRdb). Libraries were constructed by PCR. Sequencing instrument: Illumina iSeq 100. At the Johns Hopkins FTIC core, DNA from the cultured CD4+ T cells underwent TCR sequencing with the Oncomine TCR Beta short-read assay. TCRdb redid the processing of the public reads, applying fastp at Q25 and MiXCR, and retained in-frame beta chains. Rows matching on CDR3 protein sequence are summarized as one entry with the most common DNA and genes. The sample profile shows fewer than 2,000 distinct CDR3 sequences; approximately 70% of them were found once. The biggest ten clones account for 39% of the sample. Their cognate antigens are unknown. Read against the paper, the sample's treatment or condition label means: approximately nine-day PBMC culture with coronavirus spike peptide pools or control peptides (ViraFEST assay).

Sample: CD4+ T cells from blood, cultured in vitro, taken after SARS-CoV-2 vaccination. The receptors were sampled from a human donor who had recovered from COVID-19.

The rearrangement uses TRBV2 and TRBJ1-1, with a possible D match to TRBD1 (6 bases). Germline V lookup: CDR1 SNHLY, CDR2 FYNNEI. The CDR3 is 14 amino acids. Trimming shortened V by 4 bases and J by 4 bases, and 13 bases separated the two germline ends. The CDR3 DNA reads as TGTGCCAGCAGTGTTAGGGGGGCCGGCACTGAAGCTTTCTTT. The encoded protein is CASSVRGAGTEAFF.

This chain connects TRBV20-1 to TRBJ1-5; D not resolved. V was pared by 6 bases and J by 2 bases, with 8 bases between. Germline V gene sequence: CDR1 DFQATT, CDR2 SNEGSKA (reference sequence). The CDR3 sequence is 12 residues long. This CDR3 is CSAAFGNQPQHF. The CDR3 DNA reads TGCAGTGCGGCCTTCGGCAATCAGCCCCAGCATTTT.

The V call is TRBV7-2, the J call TRBJ1-5; the D is unclear. The CDR3 loop spans 14 amino acids. CDR1 is SGHTA and CDR2 is FQGNSA in the germline V gene. The germline V and J ends were trimmed by 5 bases and 2 bases, with 10 bases remaining between them. This CDR3 is CASSPVGGNQPQHF. The DNA of the CDR3 is TGTGCCAGCAGCCCGGTTGGGGGCAATCAGCCCCAGCATTTT.

This sequence joins TRBV30 and TRBJ1-6, with D perhaps TRBD1 (6 bases). CDR1 is GTSNPN, CDR2 SVGIG, per germline (reference sequence). This CDR3 spans 15 amino acids. Trimming removed 1 base at V and 10 bases at J, with 17 bases between. For the CDR3, the DNA is TGTGCCTGGAGTGCACAGGGTGGAGGAAGATCACCCCTCCACTTT. This sequence encodes CAWSAQGGGRSPLHF.

The chain couples TRBV20-1 to TRBJ1-5; D unresolved. Looked up from germline, CDR1 is DFQATT and CDR2 is SNEGSKA (reference sequence). The CDR3 length is 12 residues. V was trimmed by 6 bases and J by 9 bases, leaving 15 bases between them. The CDR3 region has the DNA TGCAGTGCCGTAGACGGGGAGGGGCCCCAGCATTTT. Translating it yields CSAVDGEGPQHF.

The V and J genes are TRBV20-1 and TRBJ1-2, with no clear D. In germline, CDR1 is DFQATT, CDR2 SNEGSKA (reference sequence). The CDR3 has 13 residues. V gave up 0 bases and J gave up 0 bases, with 5 bases separating them. For the CDR3, the DNA is TGCAGTGCTAGAGAACGGACTAACTATGGCTACACCTTC. Its protein product is CSARERTNYGYTF.

CDR3 DNA: TGCAGTGCTAGGTGGCGGAACACTGAAGCTTTCTTT. Protein product: CSARWRNTEAFF. The chain carries TRBV20-1 and TRBJ1-1, with unresolved D. The V end was cut by 3 bases, the J end by 1 base, with 6 bases between. The V gene's germline CDR1 is DFQATT and CDR2 SNEGSKA (reference sequence). This CDR3 region has 12 residues.

The rearrangement uses TRBV20-1 and TRBJ2-3; no firm D call. Deletions cut 3 bases from V and 3 bases from J, with 13 bases between. The CDR3 length is 14 residues. Per the germline V gene, CDR1 is DFQATT and CDR2 is SNEGSKA (reference sequence). The CDR3 DNA reads TGCAGTGCTAGTCTTGTCGAGCGTACAGATACGCAGTATTTT. Protein sequence: CSASLVERTDTQYF.

This sequence joins TRBV6-1 and TRBJ2-2; the D is unclear. The CDR3 spans 13 residues. The germline V gene encodes CDR1 MNHNS and CDR2 SASEGT. Trimming cost V 3 bases and J 5 bases, with 7 bases left between them. In DNA, the CDR3 is TGTGCCAGCAGTGAGATCAGAACCGGGGAGCTGTTTTTT. It codes for CASSEIRTGELFF.

V usage is TRBV7-9 and J usage is TRBJ1-1; D not resolved. The CDR3 sequence is 14 residues long. Germline V CDR1 and CDR2: SEHNR, FQNEAQ (reference sequence). V was trimmed by 0 bases and J by 1 base, leaving 6 bases between them. CDR3 nucleotides: TGTGCCAGCAGCTTAGCGATGGGGAACACTGAAGCTTTCTTT. Its translation: CASSLAMGNTEAFF.

This clonotype was seen a few times. This sequence joins TRBV25-1 and TRBJ2-3; tentatively, D is TRBD1 or TRBD2 (5 bases each). CDR1 MGHDK and CDR2 SYGVNS come from the germline V gene. The CDR3 spans 13 residues. V gave up 3 bases and J gave up 1 base, with 5 bases separating them. The CDR3 loop is CASSEGGTDTQYF. CDR3 DNA: TGTGCCAGCAGTGAGGGGGGCACAGATACGCAGTATTTT.

This chain connects TRBV30 to TRBJ1-6, with D maybe TRBD1 (5 bases). Germline loops: CDR1 GTSNPN, CDR2 SVGIG (reference sequence). The CDR3 spans 14 residues. V lost 3 bases to trimming and J lost 4 bases, with 10 bases between them. CDR3 sequence reads: CAWRLGLYNSPLHF. DNA of the CDR3: TGTGCCTGGAGGTTGGGACTGTATAATTCACCCCTCCACTTT.

V usage is TRBV27 and J usage is TRBJ2-3; 10 bases agree with TRBD2. Germline CDR1 is MNHEY and CDR2 is SMNVEV (reference sequence). The ends lost 6 bases at V and 4 bases at J; junction bases unmatched: 10. CDR3 length: 16 residues. The CDR3 DNA sequence: TGTGCCAGCAGACAGCTAGCGGGAGAACCCCCAGATACGCAGTATTTT. Translated: CASRQLAGEPPDTQYF.

The genes are TRBV20-1 and TRBJ1-2, with a possible D match to TRBD1 (5 bases). CDR3 size: 13 residues. Germline CDR1 DFQATT, CDR2 SNEGSKA (reference sequence). Trimming left V 4 bases short and J 8 bases short, with 17 bases between. CDR3 sequence reads: CSATRGGVEGYTF. In DNA form, the CDR3 reads TGCAGTGCTACCCGGGGGGGTGTGGAAGGCTACACCTTC.

This clonotype has more than one count but fewer than ten. The rearrangement links TRBV20-1 to TRBJ1-1, with a weak D call TRBD1 (6 bases). Germline V gives CDR1 DFQATT, CDR2 SNEGSKA (reference sequence). Trimming stripped 5 bases from V and 4 bases from J, with 14 bases between. The CDR3 sequence is 13 residues long. Written as DNA, the CDR3 is TGCAGTGCTCCAGGGGACGGGGGCACTGAAGCTTTCTTT. Its translation: CSAPGDGGTEAFF.

The chain links TRBV7-2 to TRBJ1-1; 7 bases map to TRBD1. The trim removed 5 bases at V and 3 bases at J, leaving 3 bases unmatched. The CDR3 has 13 amino acids. In germline, CDR1 is SGHTA, CDR2 FQGNSA. The CDR3 sequence is CASSPRGDTEAFF. CDR3 sequence (DNA): TGTGCCAGCAGCCCCAGGGGGGACACTGAAGCTTTCTTT. The complete variable domain, with remaining parts taken from reference TRBV7-2 and TRBJ1-1, reads GAGVSQSPSNKVTEKGKDVELRCDPISGHTALYWYRQSLGQGLEFLIYFQGNSAPDKSGLPSDRFSAERTGGSVSTLTIQRTQQEDSAVYLCASSPRGDTEAFFGQGTRLTVV.

This rearrangement joins TRBV7-9 to TRBJ1-1, with TRBD1 as a possible D gene (6 bases). CDR3 size: 15 residues. Trimming cost V 2 bases and J 1 base, with 11 bases left between them. Per germline, CDR1 SEHNR and CDR2 FQNEAQ (reference sequence). CDR3 amino acids: CASSLRAGANTEAFF. The CDR3, as DNA: TGTGCCAGCAGCTTAAGGGCAGGGGCGAACACTGAAGCTTTCTTT.

The chain combines TRBV5-1 with TRBJ2-7; D is unclear. CDR3 length: 13 residues. Trimming removed 4 bases from V and 3 bases from J, with 11 bases in between. Germline V gives CDR1 SGHRS, CDR2 YFSETQ. This CDR3 reads CASSLWTGYEQYF. For the CDR3, the DNA is TGCGCCAGCAGCCTCTGGACCGGCTACGAGCAGTACTTC.

The CDR3 nucleotides are TGTGCCAGCACCGGAGTCGTTACCAGCAATCAGCCCCAGCATTTT. Protein sequence: CASTGVVTSNQPQHF. This chain links TRBV2 with TRBJ1-5; D remains unclear. Germline V gene lookup returns CDR1 SNHLY and CDR2 FYNNEI. Deletions cut 7 bases from V and 1 base from J, with 14 bases between. The length of the CDR3 is 15 residues.

The V gene is TRBV18, the J gene TRBJ1-5; D ambiguous. The V end was cut by 0 bases, the J end by 0 bases, with 9 bases between. Germline CDR1 KGHSH, CDR2 LQKENI. The CDR3 length is 16 residues. The CDR3, as DNA: TGTGCCAGCTCACCACCCTCAACCTCTAGCAATCAGCCCCAGCATTTT. Encoded protein: CASSPPSTSSNQPQHF.

By frequency in the sample, this clonotype is large (0.1 to 1%). The chain recombines TRBV27 with TRBJ2-1; 9 nucleotides align to TRBD2. J gave up 8 bases and V 2 bases, and 4 bases lay outside the gene matches. CDR3 length: 14 amino acids. Germline V lookup: CDR1 MNHEY, CDR2 SMNVEV (reference sequence). The CDR3 DNA reads as TGTGCCAGCAGTTTAGGGACTAGCCGCGATGAGCAGTTCTTC. This codes for CASSLGTSRDEQFF.

This clonotype showed up just a few times. CDR3 DNA sequence: TGTGCCAGCAGCTTAGAAGTGGGAGAGCAGTACTTC. Encoded protein: CASSLEVGEQYF. The genes are TRBV7-9 and TRBJ2-7; no clear D gene. V lost 1 base and J lost 7, with 8 bases in between. CDR1 is SEHNR, CDR2 FQNEAQ, per germline (reference sequence). This CDR3 contains 12 residues.

This clonotype is labeled large. J is TRBJ1-2 and V is TRBV19; tentatively, D is TRBD1 (5 bases). Trimming took off 4 bases at V and 7 bases at J, with 19 bases between the two ends. The CDR3 sequence is 15 residues long. Per the germline V gene, CDR1 is LNHDA and CDR2 is SQIVND (reference sequence). CDR3 region: CASSRGYGTESGYTF. For the CDR3, the DNA is TGTGCCAGTAGTAGAGGATACGGGACCGAGTCTGGCTACACCTTC.

The genes are TRBV4-1 and TRBJ1-5, with no clear D. The CDR3 sequence is 15 residues long. CDR1 and CDR2 (germline): MGHRA, YSYEKL. Deletions cut 4 bases from V and 0 bases from J, with 10 bases between. CDR3 sequence (DNA): TGCGCCAGCAGCCTGAGACACCTTAGCAATCAGCCCCAGCATTTT. It translates to CASSLRHLSNQPQHF.

A few counts support this clonotype. J is TRBJ2-1 and V is TRBV7-9; D is perhaps TRBD2 (6 bases). Germline CDR1 SEHNR, CDR2 FQNEAQ (reference sequence). Deletions cut 6 bases from V and 4 bases from J, with 16 bases between. This CDR3 is built from 15 residues. CDR3 region: CASSDSLEGYNEQFF. CDR3 in DNA: TGTGCCAGCAGTGACAGCCTGGAGGGATACAATGAGCAGTTCTTC.